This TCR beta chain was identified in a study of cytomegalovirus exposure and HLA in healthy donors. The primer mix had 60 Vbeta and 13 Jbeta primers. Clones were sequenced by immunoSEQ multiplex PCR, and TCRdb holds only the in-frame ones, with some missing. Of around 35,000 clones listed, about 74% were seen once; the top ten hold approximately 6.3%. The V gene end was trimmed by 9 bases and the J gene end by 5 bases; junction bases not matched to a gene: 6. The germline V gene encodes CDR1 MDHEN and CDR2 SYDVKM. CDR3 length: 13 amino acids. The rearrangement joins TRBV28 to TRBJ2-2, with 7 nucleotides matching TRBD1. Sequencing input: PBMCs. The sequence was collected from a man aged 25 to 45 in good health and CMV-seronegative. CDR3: CASSGGRTGELFF. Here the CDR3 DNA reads TGTGCCAGTTCAGGGGGACGGACCGGGGAGCTGTTTTTT.